The clone carrying this T cell receptor (beta chain) has a count of ten or more. Extraction of total RNA produced a minimum of 5.5 micrograms from each sample. V lost 3 bases and J lost 1; bases outside the gene matches: 6. The CDR3 spans 16 residues. The germline V gene has CDR1 SGHKS and CDR2 YYEKEE (reference sequence). A J-beta primer mix and a sample-barcoded 5' primer were used in a second PCR of roughly 6 to 12 cycles. A single record per CDR3 protein comes from TCRdb applying MiXCR to the 5' RACE reads. The repertoire holds 800,000 to 950,000 distinct CDR3 sequences, roughly 35% seen once, with roughly 13% in the top ten. This sample was included in a study of blood T cells in healthy people across ages.

This chain connects TRBV5-5 to TRBJ2-3; TRBD2 agrees at 9 bases. The origin of this receptor is a man younger than 35 in good health. The sample comprised blood. For the CDR3, the DNA is TGTGCCAGCAGCTCCTTAGCGGGGGCCCGCACAGATACGCAGTATTTT. Translation: CASSSLAGARTDTQYF. Based on the CDR3 plus reference TRBV5-5 and TRBJ2-3, the full variable domain is DAGVTQSPTHLIKTRGQQVTLRCSPISGHKSVSWYQQVLGQGPQFIFQYYEKEERGRGNFPDRFSARQFPNYSSELNVNALLLGDSALYLCASSSLAGARTDTQYFGPGTRLTVL.